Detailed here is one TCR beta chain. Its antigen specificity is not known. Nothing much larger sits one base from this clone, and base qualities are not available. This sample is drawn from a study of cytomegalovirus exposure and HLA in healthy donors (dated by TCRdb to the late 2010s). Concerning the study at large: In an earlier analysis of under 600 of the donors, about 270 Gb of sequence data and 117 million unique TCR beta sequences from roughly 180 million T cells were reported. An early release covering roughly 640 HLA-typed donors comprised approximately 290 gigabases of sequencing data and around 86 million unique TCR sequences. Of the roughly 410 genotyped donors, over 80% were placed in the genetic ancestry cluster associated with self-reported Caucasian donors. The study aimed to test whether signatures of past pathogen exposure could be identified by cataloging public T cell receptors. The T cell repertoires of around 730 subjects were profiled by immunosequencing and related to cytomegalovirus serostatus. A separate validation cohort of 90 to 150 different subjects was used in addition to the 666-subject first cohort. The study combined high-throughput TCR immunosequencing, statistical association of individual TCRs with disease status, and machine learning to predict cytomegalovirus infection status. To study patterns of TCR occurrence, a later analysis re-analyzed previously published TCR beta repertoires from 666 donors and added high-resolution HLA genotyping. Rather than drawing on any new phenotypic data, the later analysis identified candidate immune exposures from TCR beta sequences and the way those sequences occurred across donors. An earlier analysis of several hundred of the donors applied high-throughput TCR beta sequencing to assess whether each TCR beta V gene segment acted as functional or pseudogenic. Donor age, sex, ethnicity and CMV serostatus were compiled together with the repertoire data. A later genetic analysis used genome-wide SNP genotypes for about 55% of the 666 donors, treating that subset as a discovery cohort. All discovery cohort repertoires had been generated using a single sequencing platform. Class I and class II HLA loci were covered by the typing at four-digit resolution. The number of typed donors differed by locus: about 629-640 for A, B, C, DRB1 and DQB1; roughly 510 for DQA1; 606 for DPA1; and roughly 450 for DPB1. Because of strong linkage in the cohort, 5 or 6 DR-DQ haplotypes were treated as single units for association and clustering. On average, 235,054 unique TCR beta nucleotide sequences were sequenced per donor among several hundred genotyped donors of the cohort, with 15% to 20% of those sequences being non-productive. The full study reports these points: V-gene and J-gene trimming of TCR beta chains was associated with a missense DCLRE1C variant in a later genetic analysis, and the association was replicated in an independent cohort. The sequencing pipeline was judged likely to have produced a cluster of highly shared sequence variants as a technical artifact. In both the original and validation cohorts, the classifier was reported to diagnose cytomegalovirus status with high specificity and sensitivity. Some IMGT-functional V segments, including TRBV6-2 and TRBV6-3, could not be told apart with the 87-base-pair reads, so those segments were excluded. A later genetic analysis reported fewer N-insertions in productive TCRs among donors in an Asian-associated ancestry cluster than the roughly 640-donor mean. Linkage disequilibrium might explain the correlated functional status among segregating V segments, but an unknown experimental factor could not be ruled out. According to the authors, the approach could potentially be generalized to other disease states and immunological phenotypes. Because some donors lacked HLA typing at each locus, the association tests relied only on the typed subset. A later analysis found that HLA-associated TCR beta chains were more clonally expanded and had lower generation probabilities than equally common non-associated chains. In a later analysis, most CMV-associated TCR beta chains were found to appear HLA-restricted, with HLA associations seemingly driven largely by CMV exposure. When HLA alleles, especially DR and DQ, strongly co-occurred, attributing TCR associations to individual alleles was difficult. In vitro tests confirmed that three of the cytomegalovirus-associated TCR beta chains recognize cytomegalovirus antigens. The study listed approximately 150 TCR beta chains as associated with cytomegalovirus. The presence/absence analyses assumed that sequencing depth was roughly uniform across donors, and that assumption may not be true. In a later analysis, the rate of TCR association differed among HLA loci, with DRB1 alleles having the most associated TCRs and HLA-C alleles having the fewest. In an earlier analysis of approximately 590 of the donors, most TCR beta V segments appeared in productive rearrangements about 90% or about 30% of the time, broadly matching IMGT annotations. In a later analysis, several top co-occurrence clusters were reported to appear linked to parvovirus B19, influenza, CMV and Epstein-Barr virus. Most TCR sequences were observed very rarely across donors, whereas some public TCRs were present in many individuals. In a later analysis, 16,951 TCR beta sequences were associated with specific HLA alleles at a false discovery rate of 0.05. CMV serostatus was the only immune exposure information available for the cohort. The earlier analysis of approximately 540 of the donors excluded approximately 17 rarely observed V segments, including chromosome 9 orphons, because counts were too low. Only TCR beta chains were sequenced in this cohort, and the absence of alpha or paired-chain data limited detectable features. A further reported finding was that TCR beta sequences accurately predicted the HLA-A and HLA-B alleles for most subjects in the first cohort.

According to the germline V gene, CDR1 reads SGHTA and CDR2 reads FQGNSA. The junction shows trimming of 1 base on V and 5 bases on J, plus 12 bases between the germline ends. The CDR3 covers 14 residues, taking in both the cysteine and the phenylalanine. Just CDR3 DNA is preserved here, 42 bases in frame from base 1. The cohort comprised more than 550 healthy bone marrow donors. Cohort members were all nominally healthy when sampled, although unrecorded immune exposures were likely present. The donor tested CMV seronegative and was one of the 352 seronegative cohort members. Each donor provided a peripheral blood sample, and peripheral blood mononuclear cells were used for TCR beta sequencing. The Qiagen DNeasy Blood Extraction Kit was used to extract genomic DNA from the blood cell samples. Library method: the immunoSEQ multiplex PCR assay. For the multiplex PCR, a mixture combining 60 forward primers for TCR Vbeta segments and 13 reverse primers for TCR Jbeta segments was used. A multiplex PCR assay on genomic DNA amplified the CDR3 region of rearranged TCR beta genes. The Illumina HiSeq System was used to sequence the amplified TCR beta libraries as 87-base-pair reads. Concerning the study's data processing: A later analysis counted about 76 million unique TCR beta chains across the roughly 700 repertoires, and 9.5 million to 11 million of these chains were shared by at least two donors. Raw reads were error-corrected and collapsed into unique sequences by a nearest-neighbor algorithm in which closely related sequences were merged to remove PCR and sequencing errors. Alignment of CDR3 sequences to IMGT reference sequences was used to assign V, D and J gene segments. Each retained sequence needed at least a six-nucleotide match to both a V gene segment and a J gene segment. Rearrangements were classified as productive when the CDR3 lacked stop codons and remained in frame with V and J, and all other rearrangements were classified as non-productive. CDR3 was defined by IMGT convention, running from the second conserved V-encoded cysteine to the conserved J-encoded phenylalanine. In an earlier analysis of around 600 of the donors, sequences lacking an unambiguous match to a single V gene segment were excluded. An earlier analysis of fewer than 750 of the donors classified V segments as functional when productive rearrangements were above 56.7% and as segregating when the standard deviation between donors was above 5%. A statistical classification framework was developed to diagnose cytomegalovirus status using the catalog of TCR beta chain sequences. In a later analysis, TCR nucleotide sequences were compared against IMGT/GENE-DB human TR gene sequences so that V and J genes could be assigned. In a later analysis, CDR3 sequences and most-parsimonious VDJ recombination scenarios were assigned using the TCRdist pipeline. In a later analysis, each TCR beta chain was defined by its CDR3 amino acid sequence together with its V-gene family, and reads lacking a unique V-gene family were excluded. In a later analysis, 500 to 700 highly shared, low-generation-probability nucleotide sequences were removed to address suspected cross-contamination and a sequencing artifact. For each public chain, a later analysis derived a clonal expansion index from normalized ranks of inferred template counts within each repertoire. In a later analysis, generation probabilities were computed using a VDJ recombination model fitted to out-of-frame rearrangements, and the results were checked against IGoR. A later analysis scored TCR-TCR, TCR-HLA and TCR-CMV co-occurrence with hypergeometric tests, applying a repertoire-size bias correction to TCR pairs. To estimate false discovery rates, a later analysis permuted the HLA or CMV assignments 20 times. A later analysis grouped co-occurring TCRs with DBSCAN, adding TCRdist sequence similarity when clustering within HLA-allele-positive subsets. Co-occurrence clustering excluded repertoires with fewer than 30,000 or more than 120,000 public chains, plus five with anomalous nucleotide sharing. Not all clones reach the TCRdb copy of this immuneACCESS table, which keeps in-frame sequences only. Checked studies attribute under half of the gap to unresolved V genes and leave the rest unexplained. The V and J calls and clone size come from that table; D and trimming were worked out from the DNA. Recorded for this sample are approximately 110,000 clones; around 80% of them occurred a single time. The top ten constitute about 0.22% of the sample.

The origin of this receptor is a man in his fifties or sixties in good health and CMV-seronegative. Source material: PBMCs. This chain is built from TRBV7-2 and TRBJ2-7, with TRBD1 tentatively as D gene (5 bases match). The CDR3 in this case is CASSLEAGMDEQYF. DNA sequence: TGTGCCAGCAGCTTAGAGGCAGGGATGGACGAGCAGTACTTC. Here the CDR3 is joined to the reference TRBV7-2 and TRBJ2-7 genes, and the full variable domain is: GAGVSQSPSNKVTEKGKDVELRCDPISGHTALYWYRQSLGQGLEFLIYFQGNSAPDKSGLPSDRFSAERTGGSVSTLTIQRTQQEDSAVYLCASSLEAGMDEQYFGPGTRLTVT.